Each of the 9 T cell receptor beta chains below was sequenced from the same sample in a study of OX40 agonist ivuxolimab in advanced cancers. Clones were read by immunoSEQ multiplex PCR, and TCRdb kept only the in-frame ones, dropping some. The data show 35,000 to 45,000 clones, approximately 91% seen once. The source material was CD4+ or CD8+ T cells sorted from blood, sampled in a trial of the OX40 agonist ivuxolimab. All receptors come from an adult with an advanced solid tumor such as melanoma, head and neck, liver or kidney cancer.

The chain couples TRBV27 to TRBJ2-3; TRBD2 aligns across 10 bases. J was trimmed by 1 base and V by 1 base; bases with no gene match: 8. The CDR3 spans 18 residues. The V gene's germline CDR1 is MNHEY and CDR2 SMNVEV (reference sequence). This chain's CDR3 is CASSLLSRTSGGTDTQYF. CDR3 DNA sequence: TGTGCCAGCAGTTTATTAAGTAGGACTAGCGGAGGCACAGATACGCAGTATTTT.

The CDR3, as DNA: TGTGCCAGCGGGTCCCCATTTCAGTACTTC. Translation gives CASGSPFQYF. This sequence joins TRBV27 and TRBJ2-4; D unresolved. Germline CDR1 reads MNHEY; CDR2 reads SMNVEV (reference sequence). This CDR3 is built from 10 residues. With 8 bases removed from V and 11 bases from J, the gap between germline ends came to 10 bases.

The chain is built from TRBV28 and TRBJ2-7; no reliable D call. The length of the CDR3 is 13 residues. Trimming removed 3 bases at V and 2 bases at J, with 8 bases between. Germline V lookup: CDR1 MDHEN, CDR2 SYDVKM. CDR3 bases: TGTGCCAGCAGTTTCGCTGGGGCCTACGAGCAGTACTTC. It yields the protein CASSFAGAYEQYF.

The chain's CDR3 is CASSFLGGYTEAFF. CDR3 bases: TGTGCCAGCAGCTTTCTCGGGGGCTATACTGAAGCTTTCTTT. The V call is TRBV7-9, the J call TRBJ1-1, with TRBD1 as a possible D gene (6 bases). Trimming cost V 3 bases and J 5 bases, with 13 bases left between them. From germline, CDR1 is SEHNR and CDR2 FQNEAQ (reference sequence). This CDR3 has 14 residues.

V and J are TRBV6-5 and TRBJ2-7, with no clear D. CDR1 is MNHEY and CDR2 is SVGAGI in the germline V gene. This CDR3 has 13 amino acids. V was shortened by 5 bases and J by 2 bases, with 10 bases between the two germline ends. This CDR3 is CASSEFVAYEQYF. The CDR3, as DNA: TGTGCCAGCAGTGAATTCGTTGCCTACGAGCAGTACTTC.

V usage is TRBV5-7 and J usage is TRBJ2-2; TRBD2 is a possible D gene (7 bases). TRBV5-7 is given ORF status, its function remaining uncertain. The V gene lost 2 bases and the J gene lost 6 bases, with 14 bases spanning the gap. This CDR3 region has 15 residues. The CDR3 region is CASSFGAGHAGELFF. DNA for the CDR3: TGTGCCAGCAGCTTCGGAGCGGGACATGCCGGGGAGCTGTTTTTT.

This sequence joins TRBV19 and TRBJ2-7; 7 bases are a match to TRBD2. Germline CDR1 and CDR2: LNHDA and SQIVND (reference sequence). CDR3 size: 14 residues. Unmatched junction bases numbered 2, after V lost 1 base and J lost 2 bases. The CDR3 loop is CASSIGGLAYEQYF. The CDR3 DNA sequence: TGTGCCAGTAGTATAGGAGGACTAGCCTACGAGCAGTACTTC.

The chain employs TRBV7-9 and TRBJ2-7, with 13 nucleotides matching TRBD2. Per the germline V gene, CDR1 is SEHNR and CDR2 is FQNEAQ (reference sequence). The CDR3 runs 15 residues. The V segment lost 7 bases and the J segment 7 bases; nucleotides outside the gene matches: 10. CDR3 region: CASTNDGLAGAEQYF. CDR3 in DNA: TGTGCCAGCACCAACGACGGACTAGCGGGAGCGGAGCAGTACTTC.

This chain joins TRBV14 and TRBJ2-1; 8 bases agree with TRBD1. This CDR3 contains 17 residues. Germline trimming cut 3 bases from V and 1 base from J; bases unmatched to any gene: 8. Germline lookup yields CDR1 SGHDN and CDR2 FVKESK. The CDR3 reads CASSQFAGGASYNEQFF. As DNA, the CDR3 is TGTGCCAGCAGCCAGTTTGCAGGGGGCGCGTCCTACAATGAGCAGTTCTTC.